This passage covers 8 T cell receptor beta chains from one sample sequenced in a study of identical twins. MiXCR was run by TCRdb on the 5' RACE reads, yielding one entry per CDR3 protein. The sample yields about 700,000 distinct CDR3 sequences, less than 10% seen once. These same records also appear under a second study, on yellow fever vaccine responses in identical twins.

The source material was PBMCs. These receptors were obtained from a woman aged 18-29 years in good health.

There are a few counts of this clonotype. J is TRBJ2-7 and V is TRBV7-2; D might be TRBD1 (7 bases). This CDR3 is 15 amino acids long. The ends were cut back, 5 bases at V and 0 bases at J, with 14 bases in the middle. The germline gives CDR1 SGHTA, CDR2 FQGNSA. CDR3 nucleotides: TGTGCCAGCAGCGGCGGGACAGCTCCCTCCTACGAGCAGTACTTC. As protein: CASSGGTAPSYEQYF.

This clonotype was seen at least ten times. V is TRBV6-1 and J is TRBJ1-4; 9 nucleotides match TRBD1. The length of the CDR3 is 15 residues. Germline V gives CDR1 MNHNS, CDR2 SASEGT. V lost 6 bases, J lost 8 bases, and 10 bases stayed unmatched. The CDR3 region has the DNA TGTGCCAGCAGAACCGGGGGGACAGGGTTAGAAAAACTGTTTTTT. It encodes CASRTGGTGLEKLFF.

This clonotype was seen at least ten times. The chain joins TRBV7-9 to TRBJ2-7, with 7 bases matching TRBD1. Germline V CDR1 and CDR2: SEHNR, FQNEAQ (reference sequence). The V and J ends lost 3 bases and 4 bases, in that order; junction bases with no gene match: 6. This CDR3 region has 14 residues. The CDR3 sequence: CASSFDRAGYEQYF. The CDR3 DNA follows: TGTGCCAGCAGCTTCGACAGGGCGGGTTACGAGCAGTACTTC.

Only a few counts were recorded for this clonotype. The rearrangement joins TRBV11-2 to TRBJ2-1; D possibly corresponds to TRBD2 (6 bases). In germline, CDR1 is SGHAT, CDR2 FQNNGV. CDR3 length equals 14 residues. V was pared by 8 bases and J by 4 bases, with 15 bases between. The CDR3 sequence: CASQGGVVYNEQFF. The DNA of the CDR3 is TGTGCCAGCCAGGGAGGTGTCGTTTACAATGAGCAGTTCTTC.

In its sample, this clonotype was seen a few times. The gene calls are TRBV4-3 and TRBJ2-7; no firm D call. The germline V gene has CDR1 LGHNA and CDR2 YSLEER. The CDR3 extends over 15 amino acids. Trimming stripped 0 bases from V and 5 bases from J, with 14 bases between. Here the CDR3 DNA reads TGCGCCAGCAGCCAAGATCGTAGTAGCAGCCACGAGCAGTACTTC. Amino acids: CASSQDRSSSHEQYF.

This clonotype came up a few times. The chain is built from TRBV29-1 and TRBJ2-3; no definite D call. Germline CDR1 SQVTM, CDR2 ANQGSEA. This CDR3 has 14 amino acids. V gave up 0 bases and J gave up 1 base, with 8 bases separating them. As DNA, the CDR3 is TGCAGCGTTGAAGATCAGGTCCGCACAGATACGCAGTATTTT. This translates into CSVEDQVRTDTQYF.

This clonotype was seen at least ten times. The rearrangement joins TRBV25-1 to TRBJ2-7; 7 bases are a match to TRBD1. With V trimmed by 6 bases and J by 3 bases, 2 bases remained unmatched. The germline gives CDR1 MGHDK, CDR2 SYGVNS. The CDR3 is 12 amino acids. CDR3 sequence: CASSGQVYEQYF. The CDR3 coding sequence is TGTGCCAGCAGCGGACAGGTCTACGAGCAGTACTTC.

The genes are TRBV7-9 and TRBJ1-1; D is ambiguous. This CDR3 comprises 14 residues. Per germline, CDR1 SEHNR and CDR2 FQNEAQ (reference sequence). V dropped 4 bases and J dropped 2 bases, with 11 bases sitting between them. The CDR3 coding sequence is TGTGCCAGCAGCTCACTATTGGCAAACACTGAAGCTTTCTTT. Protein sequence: CASSSLLANTEAFF.